One and the same sample provided the 26 T cell receptor beta chains below, sequenced in a study of cytomegalovirus exposure and HLA in healthy donors. Primers included in the PCR were 60 Vbeta and 13 Jbeta primers. Clones were sequenced by immunoSEQ multiplex PCR, and TCRdb holds only the in-frame ones, with some missing. The table has around 180,000 clones, over 70% seen once. Sequencing used PBMCs. The receptor set was obtained from a woman aged 25-40 years in good health and CMV-seropositive.

The chain recombines TRBV7-9 with TRBJ2-3, with unresolved D. The CDR3 runs 9 residues. Germline-derived CDR1 and CDR2 are SEHNR and FQNEAQ (reference sequence). Trimming took 8 bases from V and 6 from J, leaving 3 bases between them. The CDR3 sequence: CASPDTQYF. The CDR3 DNA reads as TGTGCCAGCCCGGATACGCAGTATTTT.

V and J are TRBV10-2 and TRBJ2-7, with 8 positions matching TRBD2. This CDR3 is built from 14 residues. The J segment lost 4 bases and the V segment lost 4 bases, leaving 6 bases of the junction unmatched. Germline CDR1 and CDR2: WSHSY and SAAADI. This CDR3 is CASSAGTSGYEQYF. The CDR3 DNA reads TGCGCCAGCAGTGCCGGGACTAGTGGGTACGAGCAGTACTTC.

A few counts support this clone. The rearrangement uses TRBV4-2 and TRBJ1-5; no clear D gene. Trimming removed 0 bases from V and 6 bases from J, with 15 bases in between. The CDR3 spans 16 residues. The germline V gene encodes CDR1 LGHNA and CDR2 YNFKEQ. CDR3 sequence reads: CASSQDRSGEGQPQHF. The CDR3 DNA follows: TGTGCCAGCAGCCAAGATCGTTCCGGGGAGGGTCAGCCCCAGCATTTT.

This clone has only a few counts. The J gene is TRBJ1-3, the V gene TRBV19, with 7 bases matching TRBD1. Germline CDR1 and CDR2: LNHDA and SQIVND (reference sequence). Trimming at V came to 4 bases and at J to 7 bases, leaving 7 bases not matched to a gene. The CDR3 is 14 amino acids. CDR3 DNA sequence: TGTGCCAGTAGTACGTCGACAGGGAAGAACACCATATATTTT. It encodes CASSTSTGKNTIYF. The full variable domain, rest sourced from reference TRBV19 and TRBJ1-3, is DGGITQSPKYLFRKEGQNVTLSCEQNLNHDAMYWYRQDPGQGLRLIYYSQIVNDFQKGDIAEGYSVSREKKESFPLTVTSAQKNPTAFYLCASSTSTGKNTIYFGEGSWLTVV.

The gene calls are TRBV28 and TRBJ2-3; the match to TRBD1 covers 10 bases. Trimming at V came to 5 bases and at J to 1 base, leaving 9 bases not matched to a gene. In germline, CDR1 is MDHEN, CDR2 SYDVKM. CDR3 size: 17 residues. The CDR3 DNA reads as TGTGCCAGCAGTCCCTGGGACAGGGGTTTCGGCACAGATACGCAGTATTTT. It codes for CASSPWDRGFGTDTQYF. The whole variable domain, filled in from reference TRBV28 and TRBJ2-3, reads DVKVTQSSRYLVKRTGEKVFLECVQDMDHENMFWYRQDPGLGLRLIYFSYDVKMKEKGDIPEGYSVSREKKERFSLILESASTNQTSMYLCASSPWDRGFGTDTQYFGPGTRLTVL.

The chain is built from TRBV5-1 and TRBJ1-2; D uncertain. V was cut by 0 bases and J by 2 bases, with 8 bases left in between. The CDR3 totals 14 residues. CDR1 SGHRS and CDR2 YFSETQ come from the germline V gene. CDR3 DNA sequence: TGCGCCAGCAGCTTGGGCGGGGAGAACTATGGCTACACCTTC. This sequence encodes CASSLGGENYGYTF.

The sample holds a few counts of this clone. V is TRBV30 and J is TRBJ2-1; 7 nucleotides align to TRBD2. This CDR3 comprises 13 residues. The V segment lost 2 bases and the J segment 10 bases; nucleotides outside the gene matches: 8. CDR1 and CDR2 (germline): GTSNPN, SVGIG (reference sequence). CDR3 residues: CAWSLGASGEQFF. CDR3 coding DNA: TGTGCCTGGAGTTTAGGGGCTAGCGGAGAGCAGTTCTTC.

This sequence joins TRBV7-9 and TRBJ2-7; the match to TRBD2 covers 11 bases. Germline CDR1 SEHNR, CDR2 FQNEAQ (reference sequence). The trim removed 2 bases at V and 1 base at J, leaving 4 bases unmatched. The CDR3 consists of 16 residues. The CDR3: CASSLFGTSGSYEQYF. CDR3 bases: TGTGCCAGCAGCTTATTTGGGACTAGCGGATCCTACGAGCAGTACTTC.

The chain employs TRBV20-1 and TRBJ1-2; no clear D gene. Deletions cut 7 bases from V and 6 bases from J, with 9 bases between. Germline V gene lookup returns CDR1 DFQATT and CDR2 SNEGSKA (reference sequence). CDR3 size: 10 residues. The CDR3 region has the DNA TGCAGTGGAGGGCGGGATGGCTACACCTTC. Translated, it gives CSGGRDGYTF.

V and J are TRBV6-4 and TRBJ1-5; TRBD1 aligns across 8 bases. Germline V gives CDR1 MRHNA, CDR2 SNTAGT. Unmatched junction bases numbered 5, after V lost 5 bases and J lost 2 bases. The CDR3 runs to 15 residues. The CDR3 bases are TGTGCCAGCAGTAAACAGGGGGGGGGCAATCAGCCCCAGCATTTT. Its translation is CASSKQGGGNQPQHF.

The chain recombines TRBV29-1 with TRBJ2-1, with 15 bases aligning to TRBD2. V gave up 7 bases and J gave up 12 bases; unmatched junction bases: 7. Germline V gene lookup returns CDR1 SQVTM and CDR2 ANQGSEA. This CDR3 spans 13 amino acids. CDR3 in DNA: TGCAGCGCAAAGCAGGGACTAGCGGGAGGGCAGTTCTTC. This encodes CSAKQGLAGGQFF.

This clone was detected only once. The rearrangement joins TRBV19 to TRBJ1-2; 8 nucleotides agree with TRBD1. Trimming at V came to 6 bases and at J to 0 bases, leaving 6 bases not matched to a gene. The CDR3 extends over 15 amino acids. The germline CDR1 and CDR2 sequences are LNHDA and SQIVND (reference sequence). The CDR3 sequence: CASSMTGAPNYGYTF. The CDR3 coding sequence is TGTGCCAGTAGCATGACAGGGGCGCCTAACTATGGCTACACCTTC.

The chain is built from TRBV6-5 and TRBJ1-2, with 7 nucleotides matching TRBD1. This CDR3 comprises 15 residues. Germline CDR1 is MNHEY and CDR2 is SVGAGI. V was clipped by 6 bases and J by 2 bases; unmatched bases: 9. CDR3 nucleotide sequence: TGTGCCAGCAGCCCAGGGGGAAGGCCCAACTATGGCTACACCTTC. This translates into CASSPGGRPNYGYTF.

This sequence joins TRBV14 and TRBJ1-1, with TRBD1 matching 9 bases. CDR1 SGHDN and CDR2 FVKESK come from the germline V gene. The ends lost 4 bases at V and 5 bases at J; junction bases unmatched: 2. CDR3 length: 13 amino acids. CDR3 nucleotides: TGTGCCAGCAGCCCCGACAGGGGGACTGAAGCTTTCTTT. It is translated as CASSPDRGTEAFF.

This clone was counted a single time. This chain uses TRBV7-9 with TRBJ2-7, with D maybe TRBD1 (5 bases). V lost 1 base and J lost 0, with 13 bases in between. The germline CDR1 and CDR2 sequences are SEHNR and FQNEAQ (reference sequence). CDR3 length: 16 residues. As DNA, the CDR3 is TGTGCCAGCAGCTTAGATACCGGACATTCCTCCTACGAGCAGTACTTC. This sequence encodes CASSLDTGHSSYEQYF.

This clone was recorded only once. The chain combines TRBV19 with TRBJ1-3; D unclear. There are 13 residues in the CDR3. Germline CDR1 and CDR2: LNHDA and SQIVND (reference sequence). Trimming removed 7 bases from V and 0 bases from J, with 7 bases in between. The CDR3: CASTSYSGNTIYF. DNA of the CDR3: TGTGCCAGTACTTCCTACTCTGGAAACACCATATATTTT. Complete variable domain (other parts from reference TRBV19 and TRBJ1-3): DGGITQSPKYLFRKEGQNVTLSCEQNLNHDAMYWYRQDPGQGLRLIYYSQIVNDFQKGDIAEGYSVSREKKESFPLTVTSAQKNPTAFYLCASTSYSGNTIYFGEGSWLTVV.

The genes are TRBV29-1 and TRBJ2-1, with 8 bases identical to TRBD1. This CDR3 is 14 amino acids long. J lost 7 bases, V lost 4 bases, and 9 bases had no gene match. Germline V gene lookup returns CDR1 SQVTM and CDR2 ANQGSEA. CDR3 DNA sequence: TGCAGCGTTGGGTCAGGGGGCGGTGGGAATGAGCAGTTCTTC. This codes for CSVGSGGGGNEQFF.

J is TRBJ1-3 and V is TRBV11-3, with 7 bases matching TRBD1. The germline V gene has CDR1 SGHNT and CDR2 YENEEA. V was clipped by 0 bases and J by 0 bases; unmatched bases: 2. The CDR3 sequence is 16 residues long. The DNA for the CDR3 is TGTGCCAGCAGCTTAGACCGGGACAGCTCTGGAAACACCATATATTTT. The encoded protein is CASSLDRDSSGNTIYF.

The V call is TRBV18, the J call TRBJ2-7; TRBD2 matches 8 bases. The germline gives CDR1 KGHSH, CDR2 LQKENI. After removal of 2 bases from V and 0 bases from J, the junction contained 3 bases not matched to a gene. The CDR3 runs to 15 residues. CDR3 protein: CASSPGAGGSYEQYF. In DNA form, the CDR3 reads TGTGCCAGCTCACCAGGGGCGGGGGGCTCCTACGAGCAGTACTTC.

This chain uses TRBV7-8 with TRBJ2-7, with 7 bases fitting TRBD1. Per germline, CDR1 SGHVS and CDR2 FQNEAQ. The CDR3 spans 14 residues. The V and J ends lost 1 base and 6 bases, in that order; junction bases with no gene match: 6. The CDR3 is CASSLDIGGLEQYF. For the CDR3, the DNA is TGTGCCAGCAGCTTAGATATAGGGGGCCTCGAGCAGTACTTC.

CDR3 in DNA: TGCGCCAGCAGTGTAAACAGGGGGAACACTGAAGCTTTCTTT. Translating it yields CASSVNRGNTEAFF. The chain combines TRBV10-1 with TRBJ1-1; 7 bases line up with TRBD1. This CDR3 comprises 14 residues. With 4 bases clipped from V and 1 base from J, the junction kept 3 bases outside the gene matches. Germline V gene sequence: CDR1 WNHNN, CDR2 SYGVQD (reference sequence).

This chain uses TRBV7-2 with TRBJ2-5; 8 bases align to TRBD2. The junction had 5 bases not matched to a gene; V was cut back by 1 base and J by 4 bases. The germline gives CDR1 SGHTA, CDR2 FQGNSA. There are 15 residues in the CDR3. CDR3 region: CASSLGGLAGETQYF. The CDR3 nucleotides are TGTGCCAGCAGCTTAGGGGGTCTAGCGGGAGAGACCCAGTACTTC.

The chain links TRBV7-3 to TRBJ2-3; D not resolved. This CDR3 contains 13 residues. The germline V gene has CDR1 SGHTA and CDR2 FQGTGA. Trimming cost V 1 base and J 10 bases, with 12 bases left between them. The CDR3 spells CASSLKLDTPQYF. The CDR3 DNA reads as TGTGCCAGCAGCTTAAAGCTTGACACTCCGCAGTATTTT.

V is TRBV7-9 and J is TRBJ1-1; tentative D call: TRBD1 (6 bases). The CDR3 covers 14 residues. V was trimmed by 2 bases and J by 1 base, leaving 8 bases between them. The germline V gene has CDR1 SEHNR and CDR2 FQNEAQ (reference sequence). Written as DNA, the CDR3 is TGTGCCAGCAGCTTACAACAGGGGAACACTGAAGCTTTCTTT. Translating gives CASSLQQGNTEAFF.

The chain couples TRBV7-8 to TRBJ1-5, with D maybe TRBD1 (5 bases). Germline V gene lookup returns CDR1 SGHVS and CDR2 FQNEAQ. V shed 1 base and J shed 12 bases, with 16 bases lying between them. The length of the CDR3 is 14 residues. The CDR3 bases are TGTGCCAGCAGCTTAGATCGGATCGTCGACAGCCAGCATTTT. Translating it yields CASSLDRIVDSQHF.

The genes are TRBV5-8 and TRBJ2-1, with 8 bases aligning to TRBD2. The CDR3 consists of 15 residues. Germline loops: CDR1 SGHTS, CDR2 YDEGEE. V shed 3 bases and J 8 bases; nucleotides not matched to a gene: 10. The chain's CDR3 is CASSSVGLVNYEQFF. The CDR3 DNA sequence: TGTGCCAGCAGCTCGGTGGGACTAGTGAACTATGAGCAGTTCTTC. Together with reference TRBV5-8 and TRBJ2-1, the CDR3 gives the full variable domain: EAGVTQSPTHLIKTRGQQATLRCSPISGHTSVYWYQQALGLGLQFLLWYDEGEERNRGNFPPRFSGRQFPNYSSELNVNALELEDSALYLCASSSVGLVNYEQFFGPGTRLTVL.